This T cell receptor beta chain was captured in a study of early T cells in non-severe SARS-CoV-2 infection. The CDR3 spans 12 residues. Germline V gene data show CDR1 as SGHRS and CDR2 as YFSETQ. V was cut by 0 bases and J by 14 bases, with 12 bases left in between. This clonotype was seen more than once but under ten times. The TCR library protocol was used to attach unique molecular identifiers. These identifiers were attached to individual cDNA molecules. Each CDR3 protein gets one entry after TCRdb re-called the 5' RACE reads with MiXCR. Of under 140,000 distinct CDR3 sequences in the sample, roughly 12% are singletons; the top ten hold less than 4.5%.

The receptor was derived from an adult who was a healthcare worker with PCR-confirmed SARS-CoV-2 infection or an uninfected control (not recorded which). The material sequenced was whole blood, taken at baseline. The V gene is TRBV5-1, the J gene TRBJ2-1, with D uncertain. The CDR3 DNA is TGCGCCAGCAGCTTGGAAGGGCGCGGTGAGTTCTTC. Translation gives CASSLEGRGEFF.